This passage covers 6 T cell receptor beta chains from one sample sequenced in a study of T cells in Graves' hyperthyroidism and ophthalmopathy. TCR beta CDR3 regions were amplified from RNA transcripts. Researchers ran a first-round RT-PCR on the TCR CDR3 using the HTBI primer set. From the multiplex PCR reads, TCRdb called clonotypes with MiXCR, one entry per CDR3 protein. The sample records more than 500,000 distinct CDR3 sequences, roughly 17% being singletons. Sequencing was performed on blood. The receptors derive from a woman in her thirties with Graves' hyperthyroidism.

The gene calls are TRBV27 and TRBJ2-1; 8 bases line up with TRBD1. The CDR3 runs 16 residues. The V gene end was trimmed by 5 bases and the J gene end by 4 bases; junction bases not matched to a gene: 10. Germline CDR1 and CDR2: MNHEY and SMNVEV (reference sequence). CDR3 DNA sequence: TGTGCCAGCAGTCCCATCAGGGGGCGCGCTTACAATGAGCAGTTCTTC. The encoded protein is CASSPIRGRAYNEQFF.

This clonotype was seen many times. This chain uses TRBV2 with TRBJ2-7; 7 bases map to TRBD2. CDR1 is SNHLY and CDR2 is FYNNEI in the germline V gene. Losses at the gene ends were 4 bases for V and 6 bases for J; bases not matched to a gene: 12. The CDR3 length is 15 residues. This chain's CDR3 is CASSGGPSTSSEQYF. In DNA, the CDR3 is TGTGCCAGCAGTGGGGGTCCCTCGACTAGCTCCGAGCAGTACTTC.

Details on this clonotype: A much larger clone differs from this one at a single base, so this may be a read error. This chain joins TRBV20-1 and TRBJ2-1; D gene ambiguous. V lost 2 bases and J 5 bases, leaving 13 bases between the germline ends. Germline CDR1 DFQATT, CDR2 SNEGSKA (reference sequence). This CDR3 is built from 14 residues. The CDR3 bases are TGCAGTGCTAGACCGAGGACGTCCCACAATGAGCAGTTCTTC. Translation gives CSARPRTSHNEQFF.

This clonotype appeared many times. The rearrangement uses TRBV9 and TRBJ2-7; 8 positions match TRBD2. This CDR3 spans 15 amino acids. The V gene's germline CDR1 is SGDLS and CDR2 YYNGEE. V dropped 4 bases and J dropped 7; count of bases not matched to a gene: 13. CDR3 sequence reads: CASSTRAGDTGEQYF. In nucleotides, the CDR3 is TGTGCCAGCAGCACCAGAGCGGGAGATACCGGTGAGCAGTACTTC.

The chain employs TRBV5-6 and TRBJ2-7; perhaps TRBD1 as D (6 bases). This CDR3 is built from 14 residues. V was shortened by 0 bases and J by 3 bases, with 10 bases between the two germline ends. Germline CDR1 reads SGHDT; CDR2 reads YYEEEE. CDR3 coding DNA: TGTGCCAGCAGCTTGGAGGGGACAAACTACGAGCAGTACTTC. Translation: CASSLEGTNYEQYF.

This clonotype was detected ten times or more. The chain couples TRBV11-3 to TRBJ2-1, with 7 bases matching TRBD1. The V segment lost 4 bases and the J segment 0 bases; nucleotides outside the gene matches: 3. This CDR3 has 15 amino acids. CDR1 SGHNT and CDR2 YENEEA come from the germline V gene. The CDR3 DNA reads TGTGCCAGCAGCTCAGGGGGTAGCTCCTACAATGAGCAGTTCTTC. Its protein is CASSSGGSSYNEQFF.